The 4 T cell receptor beta chains listed next were all sequenced from one sample in a study of CD8 T cells in ankylosing spondylitis. Study-wide points: About 8 highly homologous variants made up a TCR beta motif, and this motif appeared characteristic of ankylosing spondylitis blood.

Their antigen targets remain unknown. Each CDR3 protein is one row after TCRdb ran MiXCR on the 5' RACE reads. In the table there are approximately 550,000 distinct CDR3 sequences, 9.5% to 15% of which are singletons. The specimen was blood, either unsorted or a sorted T cell fraction (not recorded which). All receptors come from a male donor with ankylosing spondylitis.

This clonotype was found a few times. This chain joins TRBV5-1 and TRBJ2-3; TRBD1 aligns across 10 bases. CDR1 SGHRS and CDR2 YFSETQ come from the germline V gene. J lost 4 bases, V lost 2 bases, and 4 bases had no gene match. The CDR3 consists of 15 residues. This CDR3 is CASSLNGQGADTQYF. The CDR3 DNA reads TGCGCCAGCAGCTTAAATGGACAGGGGGCAGATACGCAGTATTTT.

The CDR3 region is CSVCLAGHSYNEQFF. DNA of the CDR3: TGCAGCGTTTGTCTAGCGGGACACTCCTACAATGAGCAGTTCTTC. The chain has TRBV29-1 and TRBJ2-1; 9 nucleotides align to TRBD2. With V trimmed by 5 bases and J by 0 bases, 5 bases remained unmatched. The CDR3 is 15 residues long. The germline V gene encodes CDR1 SQVTM and CDR2 ANQGSEA.

CDR3 coding DNA: TGTGCCAGTACCCGTGTCGTGGGCGTGAGGAGGGTTGAGCAGTTCTTC. This gives the protein CASTRVVGVRRVEQFF. The chain has TRBV19 and TRBJ2-1; D is perhaps TRBD2 (6 bases). Looked up from germline, CDR1 is LNHDA and CDR2 is SQIVND (reference sequence). The germline V and J ends were trimmed by 7 bases and 9 bases, with 25 bases remaining between them. CDR3 length: 16 amino acids.

This clonotype appeared a few times. V usage is TRBV5-1 and J usage is TRBJ1-2, with D perhaps matching TRBD1 (5 bases). The CDR3 covers 15 residues. V dropped 2 bases and J dropped 7 bases, with 18 bases sitting between them. Germline CDR1 SGHRS, CDR2 YFSETQ. Written as DNA, the CDR3 is TGCGCCAGCAGCTTTGATGTGGCAGGGAAGGCTGGCTACACCTTC. It yields the protein CASSFDVAGKAGYTF.